This is a list of T cell receptor beta chains from one sample in a study of blood T cell repertoires in COVID-19. Clones were sequenced by immunoSEQ multiplex PCR, and TCRdb holds only the in-frame ones, with some missing. The table lists roughly 3,500 clones, roughly 80% of them singletons. The sample was peripheral blood. Source of these receptors: a human donor in a cohort sampled during active COVID-19. Both conserved end residues are part of each CDR3. Fields, in order: J gene, clone size, CDR3 length, D gene, V gene, CDR3 protein, CDR3 DNA. A D gene is named only where the DNA matches it firmly. Clone sizes are given selectively: once, few, many, or a class where the clone is expanded.

>TRBJ2-4|.|17|.|TRBV19
CASSGPTGPPAKNIQYF
TGTGCCAGTAGTGGACCCACAGGGCCCCCGGCCAAAAACATTCAGTACTTC
>TRBJ2-1|.|14|.|TRBV11-2
CASSLATEGGEQFF
TGTGCCAGCAGCCTTGCCACAGAGGGAGGTGAGCAGTTCTTC
>TRBJ1-1|.|14|.|TRBV7-6
CASSSEGTNTEAFF
TGTGCCAGCAGCTCGGAAGGGACTAACACTGAAGCTTTCTTT
>TRBJ2-2|.|17|.|TRBV4-2
CASSQEDGRSETGELFF
TGTGCCAGCAGCCAAGAAGATGGGCGCTCAGAAACCGGGGAGCTGTTTTTT
>TRBJ2-3|few|16|TRBD2|TRBV6-4
CASSQSGTSGTDTQYF
TGTGCCAGCAGCCAGTCCGGGACTAGCGGTACAGATACGCAGTATTTT
>TRBJ2-5|.|13|.|TRBV11-2
CASSLEVRGTQYF
TGTGCCAGCAGCTTAGAAGTTCGGGGGACCCAGTACTTC
>TRBJ2-3|.|16|TRBD2|TRBV4-1
CASSQVVAGGTDTQYF
TGCGCCAGCAGCCAAGTTGTTGCGGGGGGCACAGATACGCAGTATTTT
>TRBJ2-1|.|11|TRBD2|TRBV12-3/TRBV12-4
CASSTSGKQFF
TGTGCCAGCAGTACTAGCGGGAAGCAGTTCTTC
>TRBJ2-1|.|15|TRBD2|TRBV6-4
CASSATSGSSNEQFF
TGTGCCAGCAGTGCGACTAGCGGGAGTTCCAATGAGCAGTTCTTC
>TRBJ1-2|.|15|TRBD1|TRBV6-4
CASRAFPGGGYGYTF
TGTGCCAGCAGAGCGTTTCCAGGGGGAGGCTATGGCTACACCTTC
>TRBJ1-3|.|15|.|TRBV7-9
CASSHRTDSGNTIYF
TGTGCCAGCAGCCACAGGACAGATTCTGGAAACACCATATATTTT
>TRBJ2-1|.|14|.|TRBV14
CASSQQLGRGEQFF
TGTGCCAGCAGCCAACAGTTGGGTAGGGGTGAGCAGTTCTTC
>TRBJ2-1|once|15|TRBD2|TRBV5-6
CASSLRAGEMHEQFF
TGTGCCAGCAGCCTGCGCGCGGGAGAGATGCATGAGCAGTTCTTC
>TRBJ2-5|.|16|TRBD1|TRBV15
CATSREGTVYGETQYF
TGTGCCACCAGCAGAGAAGGGACAGTGTACGGGGAGACCCAGTACTTC
>TRBJ2-5|.|15|TRBD1|TRBV9
CASSVDGQGRETQYF
TGTGCCAGCAGCGTGGATGGACAGGGTCGCGAGACCCAGTACTTC
>TRBJ1-5|.|15|.|TRBV19
CARNPHRVFPQPQHF
TGTGCCAGAAACCCGCACAGGGTGTTTCCTCAGCCCCAGCATTTT
>TRBJ2-2|.|16|.|TRBV6-5
CASSLGQPYMTGELFF
TGTGCCAGCAGTTTGGGGCAGCCCTATATGACCGGGGAGCTGTTTTTT
>TRBJ2-1|.|14|.|TRBV13
CASSLEGSNNEQFF
TGTGCCAGCAGCTTAGAAGGTAGCAACAATGAGCAGTTCTTC
>TRBJ2-2|.|14|.|TRBV9
CASSEDSYTGELFF
TGTGCCAGCAGCGAAGACAGTTACACCGGGGAGCTGTTTTTT
>TRBJ1-5|.|12|.|TRBV5-6
CASRSGNQPQHF
TGTGCCAGCAGAAGCGGGAACCAGCCCCAGCATTTT
>TRBJ1-3|.|16|TRBD1|TRBV7-9
CASSLLGTGAGNTIYF
TGTGCCAGCAGCTTATTAGGAACAGGGGCTGGAAACACCATATATTTT
>TRBJ1-1|.|18|TRBD1|TRBV10-3
CAISESTGGTGMNTEAFF
TGTGCCATCAGTGAGTCGACGGGGGGGACAGGGATGAACACTGAAGCTTTCTTT
>TRBJ2-7|.|12|TRBD1|TRBV5-1
CASSLTGAEQYF
TGCGCCAGCAGCTTGACAGGGGCCGAGCAGTACTTC
>TRBJ1-1|.|15|TRBD1|TRBV5-1
CASSSLQGANTEAFF
TGCGCCAGCAGCAGCTTACAGGGGGCAAACACTGAAGCTTTCTTT
>TRBJ2-2|few|14|.|TRBV6-4
CASSRGEDTGELFF
TGTGCCAGCAGTAGAGGGGAGGACACCGGGGAGCTGTTTTTT
>TRBJ2-3|.|16|.|TRBV5-1
CASSLEFRSARGTQYF
TGCGCCAGCAGCTTGGAATTCAGGTCTGCCCGGGGTACGCAGTATTTT
>TRBJ1-6|.|14|TRBD1|TRBV27
CASSRGQINSPLHF
TGTGCCAGCAGTCGGGGACAGATTAATTCACCCCTCCACTTT
>TRBJ1-1|few|16|TRBD1|TRBV7-2
CASSPSLTGGAGEAFF
TGTGCCAGCAGCCCATCATTAACAGGGGGCGCTGGTGAAGCTTTCTTT